These 32 T cell receptor beta chains were all obtained from the same sample, sequenced in a study of vaccination and CD4 T cells after COVID-19. These receptors have no known antigen. CD4+ T cells that had been cultured provided DNA sequenced with the Oncomine TCR Beta short-read assay. MiXCR, run by TCRdb on the PCR reads, gives a single entry per CDR3 protein. The sample records around 12,000 distinct CDR3 sequences, around 60% being singletons. Regarding treatment: approximately 9-day PBMC culture with coronavirus spike peptide pools or control peptides (ViraFEST assay). Sequenced input: CD4+ T cells from blood, cultured in vitro. These receptors were collected from a human donor who had recovered from COVID-19.

The V call is TRBV5-1, the J call TRBJ2-1, with 14 positions matching TRBD2. CDR3 length: 16 residues. The germline gives CDR1 SGHRS, CDR2 YFSETQ. V lost 4 bases, J lost 8 bases, and 8 bases stayed unmatched. CDR3 coding DNA: TGCGCCAGCAGCCGGCTGACTAGCGGGAGGGCCGATGAGCAGTTCTTC. Translation gives CASSRLTSGRADEQFF. Supplemented by reference TRBV5-1 and TRBJ2-1, the full variable domain reads KAGVTQTPRYLIKTRGQQVTLSCSPISGHRSVSWYQQTPGQGLQFLFEYFSETQRNKGNFPGRFSGRQFSNSRSEMNVSTLELGDSALYLCASSRLTSGRADEQFFGPGTRLTVL.

The chain uses TRBV7-2 and TRBJ2-2; D gene uncertain. Germline lookup yields CDR1 SGHTA and CDR2 FQGNSA. The CDR3 runs 14 residues. Trimming removed 5 bases from V and 5 bases from J, with 12 bases in between. CDR3 sequence reads: CASSRLSVTGELFF. As DNA, the CDR3 is TGTGCCAGCAGCCGACTCAGTGTTACCGGGGAGCTGTTTTTT.

This clonotype was recorded only once. This chain joins TRBV7-8 and TRBJ2-7, with 14 bases lining up with TRBD2. CDR3 length: 15 residues. Trimming removed 4 bases from V and 7 bases from J; junction bases left unmatched: 6. Germline V gene sequence: CDR1 SGHVS, CDR2 FQNEAQ. Here the CDR3 reads CASSYGTSGSGEQYF. CDR3 nucleotides: TGTGCCAGCAGCTACGGGACTAGCGGGAGCGGGGAGCAGTACTTC.

This clonotype has only a few counts. The chain is built from TRBV11-3 and TRBJ2-2, with 9 bases lining up with TRBD2. From germline, CDR1 is SGHNT and CDR2 YENEEA. V gave up 5 bases and J gave up 10 bases; unmatched junction bases: 11. CDR3 length equals 15 residues. The CDR3 protein is CASSPGVAGEVELFF. The DNA of the CDR3 is TGTGCCAGCAGCCCGGGAGTAGCGGGAGAGGTGGAGCTGTTTTTT.

The gene calls are TRBV11-2 and TRBJ1-2; D remains unclear. CDR3 length: 13 residues. Germline lookup yields CDR1 SGHAT and CDR2 FQNNGV. With 7 bases removed from V and 6 bases from J, the gap between germline ends came to 15 bases. The CDR3 region has the DNA TGTGCCAGCACCTCCCTGGGGATAGATGGCTACACCTTC. Its protein is CASTSLGIDGYTF.

This clonotype has a handful of counts. This chain joins TRBV20-1 and TRBJ2-2; TRBD1 is a possible D gene (6 bases). Trimming left V 1 base short and J 0 bases short, with 15 bases between. Germline V lookup: CDR1 DFQATT, CDR2 SNEGSKA (reference sequence). This CDR3 has 17 amino acids. CDR3 loop: CSARGPDRTSNTGELFF. CDR3 in DNA: TGCAGTGCTAGAGGGCCAGACAGGACTTCGAACACCGGGGAGCTGTTTTTT.

The chain is built from TRBV6-1 and TRBJ1-6; tentatively, D is TRBD1 (5 bases). V dropped 6 bases and J dropped 0 bases, with 21 bases sitting between them. Germline CDR1 and CDR2: MNHNS and SASEGT. The CDR3 consists of 19 residues. The CDR3 nucleotides are TGTGCCAGCAGCACCCCCAGACACGGGACGAGCTCCTATAATTCACCCCTCCACTTT. Amino acid sequence: CASSTPRHGTSSYNSPLHF.

The V call is TRBV5-4, the J call TRBJ1-1; D might be TRBD1 (5 bases). The length of the CDR3 is 13 residues. V lost 4 bases and J 8 bases, leaving 15 bases between the germline ends. CDR1 and CDR2 from the germline V gene are SGHNT and YYREEE (reference sequence). The CDR3 region has the DNA TGTGCCAGCAGCATAGTGTCCGGGACCGAAGCTTTCTTT. Protein: CASSIVSGTEAFF. Based on the CDR3 plus reference TRBV5-4 and TRBJ1-1, the full variable domain is ETGVTQSPTHLIKTRGQQVTLRCSSQSGHNTVSWYQQALGQGPQFIFQYYREEENGRGNFPPRFSGLQFPNYSSELNVNALELDDSALYLCASSIVSGTEAFFGQGTRLTVV.

This clonotype was counted between two and nine times. The genes are TRBV6-1 and TRBJ2-7; D tentatively fits TRBD1 or TRBD2 (5 bases each). The CDR3 runs to 14 residues. The V gene lost 4 bases and the J gene lost 3 bases, with 13 bases spanning the gap. Germline V gives CDR1 MNHNS, CDR2 SASEGT. The CDR3 spells CASSGGIGIYEQYF. The CDR3 coding sequence is TGTGCCAGCAGTGGGGGGATCGGCATCTACGAGCAGTACTTC.

This clonotype has a handful of counts. The chain recombines TRBV7-9 with TRBJ2-7; TRBD1 is a possible D gene (6 bases). The CDR3 extends over 15 amino acids. V dropped 5 bases and J dropped 2 bases, with 16 bases sitting between them. Germline CDR1 is SEHNR and CDR2 is FQNEAQ (reference sequence). CDR3 coding DNA: TGTGCCAGCAGCCCACGGACAGACCCAACCTACGAGCAGTACTTC. Translating it yields CASSPRTDPTYEQYF.

The table lists this clonotype with a few counts. The rearrangement links TRBV20-1 to TRBJ1-5; maybe TRBD1 (5 bases). The CDR3 is 13 amino acids. The V gene lost 5 bases and the J gene lost 7 bases, with 15 bases spanning the gap. The germline gives CDR1 DFQATT, CDR2 SNEGSKA (reference sequence). The CDR3 spells CSAFRERDQPQHF. The CDR3 DNA is TGCAGTGCTTTCCGGGAGAGGGACCAGCCCCAGCATTTT.

This clonotype was detected once. This rearrangement joins TRBV27 to TRBJ2-1; 9 bases match TRBD2. There are 21 residues in the CDR3. The germline V gene has CDR1 MNHEY and CDR2 SMNVEV (reference sequence). Unmatched junction bases numbered 15, after V lost 0 bases and J lost 0 bases. This CDR3 reads CASSLSWVAGAGGPSYNEQFF. The CDR3 coding sequence is TGTGCCAGCAGTTTATCATGGGTAGCGGGAGCTGGGGGCCCCTCCTACAATGAGCAGTTCTTC.

J is TRBJ2-3 and V is TRBV20-1, with a weak D call TRBD2 (6 bases). The CDR3 is 12 residues long. Germline V gene sequence: CDR1 DFQATT, CDR2 SNEGSKA (reference sequence). Trimming cost V 3 bases and J 11 bases, with 15 bases left between them. The DNA of the CDR3 is TGCAGTGCTAGGCCTAGGGAGGTGGGGCAGTATTTT. It encodes CSARPREVGQYF.

V gene TRBV28 combines with J gene TRBJ2-6; perhaps TRBD2 as D (6 bases). The CDR3 totals 14 residues. Germline loops: CDR1 MDHEN, CDR2 SYDVKM. The V and J ends lost 4 bases and 3 bases respectively, with 7 bases between them. CDR3 nucleotide sequence: TGTGCCAGCAGTTCCGGGGGTGGGGCCAACGTCCTGACTTTC. Its translation is CASSSGGGANVLTF.

The chain joins TRBV7-8 to TRBJ2-5; D gene uncertain. CDR3 length: 11 amino acids. The germline V gene encodes CDR1 SGHVS and CDR2 FQNEAQ. The germline V and J ends were trimmed by 2 bases and 3 bases, with 1 base remaining between them. CDR3 loop: CASSLKETQYF. The CDR3 nucleotides read TGTGCCAGCAGCTTAAAAGAGACCCAGTACTTC.

This chain links TRBV12-3 or TRBV12-4 with TRBJ2-7, with D maybe TRBD1 (5 bases). V gave up 3 bases and J gave up 5 bases, with 11 bases separating them. This CDR3 is built from 13 residues. In nucleotides, the CDR3 is TGTGCCAGCAGTTTGCCAGGGAAGGACGAGCAGTACTTC. Its protein product is CASSLPGKDEQYF.

The chain employs TRBV18 and TRBJ1-2; tentatively, D is TRBD1 (6 bases). V was clipped by 0 bases and J by 4 bases, with 12 bases between them. The CDR3 runs to 15 residues. Germline CDR1 KGHSH, CDR2 LQKENI. The CDR3 sequence: CASSPPRTEIYGYTF. CDR3 sequence (DNA): TGTGCCAGCTCACCACCCCGGACAGAAATCTATGGCTACACCTTC.

The chain is built from TRBV20-1 and TRBJ2-1; 7 bases agree with TRBD1. CDR1 is DFQATT, CDR2 SNEGSKA, per germline (reference sequence). Trimming took 6 bases from V and 6 from J; bases not matched to a gene: 8. The CDR3 totals 13 residues. The CDR3 spells CSAPDRAFNEQFF. CDR3 DNA sequence: TGCAGTGCCCCCGACAGGGCCTTCAATGAGCAGTTCTTC.

The chain joins TRBV5-1 to TRBJ2-3; TRBD2 agrees at 14 bases. CDR1 is SGHRS and CDR2 is YFSETQ in the germline V gene. Unmatched junction bases numbered 11, after V lost 4 bases and J lost 1 base. CDR3 length: 19 amino acids. The CDR3 region is CASSPGGTSGSTGTDTQYF. CDR3 bases: TGCGCCAGCAGCCCCGGGGGGACTAGCGGGAGTACGGGCACAGATACGCAGTATTTT.

This chain connects TRBV20-1 to TRBJ2-7; D is possibly TRBD2 (6 bases). The CDR3 has 14 residues. The V gene lost 6 bases and the J gene lost 4 bases, with 19 bases spanning the gap. The germline CDR1 and CDR2 sequences are DFQATT and SNEGSKA (reference sequence). The CDR3 DNA reads as TGCAGTGCACTGGGTGAGGTCGGGAGATACGAGCAGTACTTC. It specifies CSALGEVGRYEQYF.

The table lists this clonotype with a few counts. V gene TRBV6-2 or TRBV6-3 combines with J gene TRBJ2-7, with D possibly matching TRBD2 (5 bases). V lost 6 bases to trimming and J lost 4 bases, with 25 bases between them. Germline V CDR1 and CDR2: MNHEY, SVGEGT. This CDR3 has 17 residues. CDR3 bases: TGTGCCAGCAGACGGCTGCGAGACGGTGGAGGTACTTACGAGCAGTACTTC. Its translation: CASRRLRDGGGTYEQYF.

This clonotype was counted between two and nine times. The V call is TRBV9, the J call TRBJ1-2, with D possibly TRBD1 on 5 matching bases. Germline CDR1 and CDR2: SGDLS and YYNGEE. V was shortened by 0 bases and J by 2 bases, with 5 bases between the two germline ends. The CDR3 is 13 amino acids. CDR3 bases: TGTGCCAGCAGCGTAGACAGGAACTATGGCTACACCTTC. It translates to CASSVDRNYGYTF. The variable domain in full, completed from reference TRBV9 and TRBJ1-2, reads DSGVTQTPKHLITATGQRVTLRCSPRSGDLSVYWYQQSLDQGLQFLIQYYNGEERAKGNILERFSAQQFPDLHSELNLSSLELGDSALYFCASSVDRNYGYTFGSGTRLTVV.

This clonotype was picked up a small number of times. The chain couples TRBV19 to TRBJ2-7; 11 positions match TRBD2. The J segment lost 6 bases and the V segment lost 10 bases, leaving 11 bases of the junction unmatched. Germline CDR1 LNHDA, CDR2 SQIVND (reference sequence). The CDR3 length is 14 residues. For the CDR3, the DNA is TGTGCCACGTCTTCTACTAGCGGGAGCACCGAGCAGTACTTC. It yields the protein CATSSTSGSTEQYF.

This clonotype was detected once. V usage is TRBV27 and J usage is TRBJ2-1, with 10 bases lining up with TRBD2. This CDR3 contains 15 residues. With 6 bases clipped from V and 6 bases from J, the junction kept 8 bases outside the gene matches. Germline V gene sequence: CDR1 MNHEY, CDR2 SMNVEV (reference sequence). CDR3 DNA: TGTGCCAGCAGGCCCCCCCTAGCGGGAGCCAATGAGCAGTTCTTC. Translation gives CASRPPLAGANEQFF.

The rearrangement links TRBV7-3 to TRBJ1-6, with D unresolved. Trimming cost V 2 bases and J 9 bases, with 11 bases left between them. The CDR3 runs 14 residues. CDR1 SGHTA and CDR2 FQGTGA come from the germline V gene. CDR3 bases: TGTGCCAGCAGCTTATTCAAGGCGTCTTCACCCCTCCACTTT. It is translated as CASSLFKASSPLHF.

The chain joins TRBV24-1 to TRBJ1-2; D uncertain. Trimming shortened V by 2 bases and J by 1 base, and 10 bases separated the two germline ends. The CDR3 has 15 residues. Looked up from germline, CDR1 is KGHDR and CDR2 is SFDVKD. CDR3 in amino acids: CATSDYNSDNYGYTF. CDR3 DNA sequence: TGTGCCACCAGTGATTATAACAGCGATAACTATGGCTACACCTTC.

The sample holds a few counts of this clonotype. V is TRBV28 and J is TRBJ1-5; perhaps TRBD1 as D (5 bases). The CDR3 spans 16 residues. In germline, CDR1 is MDHEN, CDR2 SYDVKM. V was pared by 5 bases and J by 7 bases, with 21 bases between. The CDR3 region has the DNA TGTGCCAGCAGTCGGGGTGGGGCCGGGCTGCACCAGCCCCAGCATTTT. It translates to CASSRGGAGLHQPQHF.

The V gene is TRBV6-1, the J gene TRBJ1-6; perhaps TRBD1 as D (5 bases). CDR1 is MNHNS, CDR2 SASEGT, per germline. Trimming took off 7 bases at V and 4 bases at J, with 11 bases between the two ends. The CDR3 sequence is 14 residues long. The CDR3: CASTTGGYNSPLHF. The CDR3 DNA reads TGTGCCAGCACCACGGGGGGGTATAATTCACCCCTCCACTTT.

The CDR3 protein is CASNKLSGEQPQHF. CDR3 DNA sequence: TGTGCCAGCAATAAGTTGTCGGGGGAGCAGCCCCAGCATTTT. The chain joins TRBV2 to TRBJ1-5, with a weak D call TRBD1 (5 bases). This CDR3 is built from 14 residues. Trimming took off 7 bases at V and 7 bases at J, with 17 bases between the two ends. Germline V lookup: CDR1 SNHLY, CDR2 FYNNEI. Looking up the rest from reference TRBV2 and TRBJ1-5 gives the full variable domain: EPEVTQTPSHQVTQMGQEVILRCVPISNHLYFYWYRQILGQKVEFLVSFYNNEISEKSEIFDDQFSVERPDGSNFTLKIRSTKLEDSAMYFCASNKLSGEQPQHFGDGTRLSIL.

The rearrangement links TRBV21-1 to TRBJ1-1. TRBV21-1 corresponds to a pseudogene. This CDR3 region has 13 residues. The CDR3 DNA is TGTGCCAGCAATCTAGGGCTGTACACTGAAGCTTTCTTT. It codes for CASNLGLYTEAFF.

The V gene is TRBV2, the J gene TRBJ1-5; the match to TRBD1 covers 8 bases. CDR1 is SNHLY, CDR2 FYNNEI, per germline. Unmatched junction bases numbered 6, after V lost 7 bases and J lost 4 bases. This CDR3 region has 14 residues. In nucleotides, the CDR3 is TGTGCCAGCAACGACAGGGGCGCTAATCAGCCCCAGCATTTT. It encodes CASNDRGANQPQHF. The full variable domain, completed using reference TRBV2 and TRBJ1-5, is EPEVTQTPSHQVTQMGQEVILRCVPISNHLYFYWYRQILGQKVEFLVSFYNNEISEKSEIFDDQFSVERPDGSNFTLKIRSTKLEDSAMYFCASNDRGANQPQHFGDGTRLSIL.

J is TRBJ2-3 and V is TRBV7-8, with 8 bases identical to TRBD1. The V gene's germline CDR1 is SGHVS and CDR2 FQNEAQ. J lost 2 bases, V lost 5 bases, and 9 bases had no gene match. This CDR3 has 16 amino acids. The CDR3 sequence is CASSLSRGQATDTQYF. CDR3 DNA: TGTGCCAGCAGCCTCTCACGGGGACAGGCCACAGATACGCAGTATTTT.